Below are 18 T cell receptor beta chains sequenced from a single sample in a study of patients and donors after allogeneic stem cell transplantation. TCRdb reanalysed the RT-PCR reads using MiXCR and keeps one entry per CDR3 protein. The data show about 960,000 distinct CDR3 sequences, over 15% seen once. The material sequenced was blood, either unsorted or a sorted T cell fraction (not recorded which). These receptors all stem from a human donor who was either an allogeneic HSCT recipient or a stem cell or donor lymphocyte infusion donor (not recorded which). It is not recorded whose cells these are; they may come from a transplant donor.

This clonotype was observed a handful of times. The chain carries TRBV7-3 and TRBJ2-3; D possibly corresponds to TRBD2 (5 bases). Germline V gives CDR1 SGHTA, CDR2 FQGTGA. V was pared by 0 bases and J by 5 bases, with 6 bases between. The CDR3 length is 13 residues. CDR3 nucleotide sequence: TGTGCCAGCAGCTTAACGGACTTAGATACGCAGTATTTT. As protein: CASSLTDLDTQYF. Full variable domain (remainder filled in from reference TRBV7-3 and TRBJ2-3): GAGVSQTPSNKVTEKGKYVELRCDPISGHTALYWYRQSLGQGPEFLIYFQGTGAADDSGLPNDRFFAVRPEGSVSTLKIQRTERGDSAVYLCASSLTDLDTQYFGPGTRLTVL.

This clonotype was counted only a few times. This rearrangement joins TRBV9 to TRBJ1-2, with a weak D call TRBD1 (5 bases). Germline V gives CDR1 SGDLS, CDR2 YYNGEE. The length of the CDR3 is 15 residues. The germline V and J ends were trimmed by 0 bases and 0 bases, with 9 bases remaining between them. Here the CDR3 reads CASSVADRPNYGYTF. CDR3 DNA sequence: TGTGCCAGCAGCGTAGCCGACAGACCTAACTATGGCTACACCTTC.

CDR3 bases: TGTGCCACCAGTGATTTGGGTGGGGGCACCCCCAATGAGCAGTTCTTC. This encodes CATSDLGGGTPNEQFF. This chain connects TRBV24-1 to TRBJ2-1; possibly TRBD1 for D (6 bases). CDR3 length: 16 residues. V lost 0 bases and J lost 6, with 14 bases in between. Germline-derived CDR1 and CDR2 are KGHDR and SFDVKD.

The genes are TRBV4-2 and TRBJ2-5; a weak D match, TRBD2 (6 bases). The V end lost 0 bases, the J end lost 5 bases, and 13 bases lay between the germline ends. The germline V gene has CDR1 LGHNA and CDR2 YNFKEQ. The CDR3 has 15 residues. The CDR3 loop is CASSQDGAGSETQYF. The CDR3 DNA reads as TGTGCCAGCAGCCAAGACGGGGCGGGATCGGAGACCCAGTACTTC.

This clonotype was detected only a few times. The chain uses TRBV9 and TRBJ2-7; 7 nucleotides agree with TRBD1. This CDR3 comprises 14 residues. Germline V lookup: CDR1 SGDLS, CDR2 YYNGEE. V was pared by 2 bases and J by 3 bases, with 5 bases of the junction left unmatched. The DNA of the CDR3 is TGTGCCAGCAGCGTGGGGACAGAGCTCTACGAGCAGTACTTC. Translating it yields CASSVGTELYEQYF.

V usage is TRBV20-1 and J usage is TRBJ2-3; 7 bases map to TRBD1. The junction had 7 bases not matched to a gene; V was cut back by 3 bases and J by 4 bases. This CDR3 has 14 amino acids. The germline V gene encodes CDR1 DFQATT and CDR2 SNEGSKA (reference sequence). The CDR3 DNA follows: TGCAGTGCTAGGACAGGGCACGAGGCAGATACGCAGTATTTT. Amino acids: CSARTGHEADTQYF.

V and J are TRBV20-1 and TRBJ2-1, with TRBD2 as a possible D gene (5 bases). This CDR3 contains 16 residues. Germline loops: CDR1 DFQATT, CDR2 SNEGSKA (reference sequence). V dropped 4 bases and J dropped 7 bases, with 23 bases sitting between them. The CDR3 DNA sequence: TGCAGTGCTAAAGCCCTGAGGGATCAAGAGGCGAATGAGCAGTTCTTC. Translating gives CSAKALRDQEANEQFF.

J is TRBJ2-7 and V is TRBV4-2; no clear D. The CDR3 covers 12 residues. Trimming cost V 0 bases and J 5 bases, with 5 bases left between them. Germline-derived CDR1 and CDR2 are LGHNA and YNFKEQ. DNA of the CDR3: TGTGCCAGCAGCCAAGAAGGAGACGAGCAGTACTTC. Protein sequence: CASSQEGDEQYF.

The V gene is TRBV4-3, the J gene TRBJ2-2, with 8 positions matching TRBD2. The CDR3 is made up of 16 amino acids. CDR1 is LGHNA, CDR2 YSLEER, per germline. Germline trimming cut 2 bases from V and 6 bases from J; bases unmatched to any gene: 8. DNA of the CDR3: TGCGCCAGCAGCCAACTCGGGCGGGGGGATGCCGGGGAGCTGTTTTTT. Translating it yields CASSQLGRGDAGELFF.

V gene TRBV6-5 combines with J gene TRBJ1-2; weak D call: TRBD1 (6 bases). Per the germline V gene, CDR1 is MNHEY and CDR2 is SVGAGI. V lost 4 bases and J 4 bases, leaving 16 bases between the germline ends. The CDR3 consists of 15 residues. In DNA form, the CDR3 reads TGTGCCAGCAGTTTTAAGACAGGCAACTTCTATGGCTACACCTTC. It yields the protein CASSFKTGNFYGYTF.

This clonotype turned up a few times. At one of its ends the junction is not consistent with the germline gene, which may arise from a read error. The chain's CDR3 is CASSLNGMGSFEQYF. DNA of the CDR3: TGTGCCAGCAGTTTGAACGGGATGGGTTCCTTCGAGCAGTACTTC. The chain has TRBV12-3 or TRBV12-4 and TRBJ2-7, with a tentative D call TRBD2 (5 bases). The CDR3 extends over 15 amino acids.

The V gene is TRBV27, the J gene TRBJ1-5, with D hard to call. Trimming took 6 bases from V and 3 from J, leaving 15 bases between them. CDR3 length: 15 amino acids. Germline CDR1 reads MNHEY; CDR2 reads SMNVEV (reference sequence). As DNA, the CDR3 is TGTGCCAGCAGCTGGCGGGTAGGGCTCAATCAGCCCCAGCATTTT. It is translated as CASSWRVGLNQPQHF.

A few counts support this clonotype. This rearrangement joins TRBV5-6 to TRBJ1-4, with a tentative D call TRBD1 (5 bases). The CDR3 totals 16 residues. V lost 2 bases and J lost 3, with 14 bases in between. CDR1 is SGHDT, CDR2 YYEEEE, per germline. CDR3 region: CASSLVGDSSNEKLFF. The CDR3 region has the DNA TGTGCCAGCAGCTTAGTGGGTGACAGTTCTAATGAAAAACTGTTTTTT. The full variable domain, its missing parts supplied by reference TRBV5-6 and TRBJ1-4, is DAGVTQSPTHLIKTRGQQVTLRCSPKSGHDTVSWYQQALGQGPQFIFQYYEEEERQRGNFPDRFSGHQFPNYSSELNVNALLLGDSALYLCASSLVGDSSNEKLFFGSGTQLSVL.

The chain carries TRBV29-1 and TRBJ2-7, with 7 bases lining up with TRBD1. Trimming cost V 6 bases and J 0 bases; bases outside gene matches: 8. This CDR3 contains 14 residues. CDR1 and CDR2 (germline): SQVTM, ANQGSEA. The CDR3 region has the DNA TGCAGCGTCATCTCGAGGGACAGCTCCTACGAGCAGTACTTC. As protein: CSVISRDSSYEQYF.

This clonotype was seen a single time. This rearrangement joins TRBV12-3 or TRBV12-4 to TRBJ1-1; D remains ambiguous. V was trimmed by 7 bases and J by 4 bases, leaving 13 bases between them. CDR3 length: 13 residues. In DNA form, the CDR3 reads TGTGCCAGCACCGTAAGGGAGGGCACTGAAGCTTTCTTT. This gives the protein CASTVREGTEAFF.

A few counts support this clonotype. V usage is TRBV20-1 and J usage is TRBJ2-5; TRBD1 matches at 8 bases. J was trimmed by 7 bases and V by 0 bases; bases with no gene match: 13. Germline V gives CDR1 DFQATT, CDR2 SNEGSKA (reference sequence). There are 16 residues in the CDR3. In DNA form, the CDR3 reads TGCAGTGCTAGAGATGCCCAATTGGACAGGGCAGGGACCCAGTACTTC. Translating gives CSARDAQLDRAGTQYF.

This clonotype was detected many times. The chain employs TRBV12-3 or TRBV12-4 and TRBJ1-5; tentatively, D is TRBD1 (6 bases). The CDR3 sequence is 15 residues long. The V end was cut by 6 bases, the J end by 4 bases, with 16 bases between. The DNA of the CDR3 is TGTGCCAGCAGCCAAACGGGGGGCCAAAATCAGCCCCAGCATTTT. It codes for CASSQTGGQNQPQHF.

The chain joins TRBV12-3 or TRBV12-4 to TRBJ2-1; TRBD1 matches at 9 bases. Trimming at V came to 8 bases and at J to 7 bases, leaving 6 bases not matched to a gene. CDR3 length: 13 residues. The CDR3 nucleotides are TGTGCCAGCCCGCGACAGGGGGATAATGAGCAGTTCTTC. Its protein product is CASPRQGDNEQFF.